This T cell receptor beta chain originates from a study of T cells after yellow fever vaccination. Study-level points and caveats: Though it reached lower strength, the secondary response hit its peak faster, day 5 versus 15. Any FACS-sorted repertoire could hold abundant clonotypes that contaminate it from the bulk population.

The CDR3 is made up of 15 amino acids. Germline assignment: CDR1 LGHNA and CDR2 YSLEER. V lost 3 bases to trimming and J lost 0 bases, with 11 bases between them. Comment on this clonotype: Antigen unknown.

Generation of TCR cDNA used 5'RACE template switching (which added a universal primer site and UMIs). TCRdb re-called the 5' RACE reads through MiXCR, storing one row per CDR3 protein. Of about 550,000 distinct CDR3 sequences listed, over 15% were seen once; the top ten hold roughly an eighth. This sample comprised PBMCs, obtained 15 days after the yellow fever booster vaccination. The chain is built from TRBV4-3 and TRBJ1-1, with D possibly being TRBD1 (6 bases). The receptor comes from a man aged 25-40 years who received the YFV17D yellow fever vaccine. The CDR3 DNA reads TGCGCCAGCAGCCAGGCAGGGGAATTGAACACTGAAGCTTTCTTT. Translation: CASSQAGELNTEAFF.